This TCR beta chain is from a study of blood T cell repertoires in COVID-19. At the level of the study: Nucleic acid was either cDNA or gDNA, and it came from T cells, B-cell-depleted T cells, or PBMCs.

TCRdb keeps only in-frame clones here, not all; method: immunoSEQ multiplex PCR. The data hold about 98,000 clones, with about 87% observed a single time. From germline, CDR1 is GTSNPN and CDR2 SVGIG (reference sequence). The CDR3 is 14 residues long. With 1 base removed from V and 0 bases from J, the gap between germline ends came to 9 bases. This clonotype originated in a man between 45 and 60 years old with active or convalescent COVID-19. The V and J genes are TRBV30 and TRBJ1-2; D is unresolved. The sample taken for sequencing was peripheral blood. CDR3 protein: CAWSAQSANYGYTF. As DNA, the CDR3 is TGTGCCTGGAGTGCCCAGTCAGCTAACTATGGCTACACCTTC.